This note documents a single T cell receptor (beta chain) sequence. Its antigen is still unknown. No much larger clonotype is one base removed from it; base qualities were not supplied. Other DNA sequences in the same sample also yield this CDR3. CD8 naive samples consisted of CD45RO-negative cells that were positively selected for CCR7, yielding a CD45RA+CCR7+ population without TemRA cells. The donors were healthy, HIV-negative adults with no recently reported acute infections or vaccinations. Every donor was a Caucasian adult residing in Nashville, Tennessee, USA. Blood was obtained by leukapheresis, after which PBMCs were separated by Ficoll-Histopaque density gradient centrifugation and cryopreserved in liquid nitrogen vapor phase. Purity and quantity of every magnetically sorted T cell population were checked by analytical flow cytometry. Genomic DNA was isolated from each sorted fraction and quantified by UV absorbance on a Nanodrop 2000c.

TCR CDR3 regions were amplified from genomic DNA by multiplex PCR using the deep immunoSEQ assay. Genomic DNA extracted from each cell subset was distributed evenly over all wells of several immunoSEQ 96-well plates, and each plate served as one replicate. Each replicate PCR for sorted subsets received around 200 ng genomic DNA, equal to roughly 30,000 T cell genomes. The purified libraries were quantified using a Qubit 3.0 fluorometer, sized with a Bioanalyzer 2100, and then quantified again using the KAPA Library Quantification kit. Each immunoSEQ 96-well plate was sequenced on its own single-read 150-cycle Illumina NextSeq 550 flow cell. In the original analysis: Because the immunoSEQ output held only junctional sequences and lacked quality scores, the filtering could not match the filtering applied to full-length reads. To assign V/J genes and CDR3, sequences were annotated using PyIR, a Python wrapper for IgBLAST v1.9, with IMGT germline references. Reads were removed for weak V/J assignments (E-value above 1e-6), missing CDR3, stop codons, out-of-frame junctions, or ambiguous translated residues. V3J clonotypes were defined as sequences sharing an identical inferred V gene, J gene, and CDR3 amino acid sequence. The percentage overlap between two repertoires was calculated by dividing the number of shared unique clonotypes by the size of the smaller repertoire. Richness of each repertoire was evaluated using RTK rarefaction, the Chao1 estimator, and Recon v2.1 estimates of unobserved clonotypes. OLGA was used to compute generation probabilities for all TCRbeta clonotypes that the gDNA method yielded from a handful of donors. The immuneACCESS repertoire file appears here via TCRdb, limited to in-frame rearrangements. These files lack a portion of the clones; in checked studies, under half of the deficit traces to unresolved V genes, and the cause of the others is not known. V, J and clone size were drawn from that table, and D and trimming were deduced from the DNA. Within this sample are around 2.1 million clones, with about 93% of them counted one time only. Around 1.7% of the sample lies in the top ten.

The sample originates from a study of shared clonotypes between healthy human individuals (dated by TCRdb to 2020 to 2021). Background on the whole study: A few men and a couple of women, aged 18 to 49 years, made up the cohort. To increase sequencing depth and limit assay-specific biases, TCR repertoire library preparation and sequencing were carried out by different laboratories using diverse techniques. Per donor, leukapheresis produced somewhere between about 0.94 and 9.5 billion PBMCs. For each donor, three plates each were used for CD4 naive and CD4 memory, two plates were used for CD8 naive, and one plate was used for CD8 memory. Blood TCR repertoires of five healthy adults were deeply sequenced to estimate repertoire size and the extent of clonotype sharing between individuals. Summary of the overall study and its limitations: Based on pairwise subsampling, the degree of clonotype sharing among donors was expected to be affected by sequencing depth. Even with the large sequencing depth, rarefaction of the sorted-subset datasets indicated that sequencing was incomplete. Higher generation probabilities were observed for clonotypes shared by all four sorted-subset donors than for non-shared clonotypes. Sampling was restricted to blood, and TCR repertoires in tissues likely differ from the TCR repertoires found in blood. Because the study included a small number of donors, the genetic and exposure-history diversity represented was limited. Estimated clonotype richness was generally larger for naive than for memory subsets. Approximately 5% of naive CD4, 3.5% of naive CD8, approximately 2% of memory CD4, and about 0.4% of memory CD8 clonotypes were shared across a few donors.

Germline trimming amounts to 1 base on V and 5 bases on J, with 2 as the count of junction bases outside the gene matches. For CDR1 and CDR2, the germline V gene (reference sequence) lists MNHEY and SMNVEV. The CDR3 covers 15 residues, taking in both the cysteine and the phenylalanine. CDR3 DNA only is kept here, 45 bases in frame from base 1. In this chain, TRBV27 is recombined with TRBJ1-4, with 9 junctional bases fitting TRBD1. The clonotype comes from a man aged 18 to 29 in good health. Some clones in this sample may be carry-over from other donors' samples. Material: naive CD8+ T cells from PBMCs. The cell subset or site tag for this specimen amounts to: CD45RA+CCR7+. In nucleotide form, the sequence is TGTGCCAGCAGTTTATTAGGGACAGGGAATGAAAAACTGTTTTTT. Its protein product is CASSLLGTGNEKLFF. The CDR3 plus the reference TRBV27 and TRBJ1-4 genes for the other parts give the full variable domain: EAQVTQNPRYLITVTGKKLTVTCSQNMNHEYMSWYRQDPGLGLRQIYYSMNVEVTDKGDVPEGYKVSRKEKRNFPLILESPSPNQTSLYFCASSLLGTGNEKLFFGSGTQLSVL.